One sample yielded the 3 T cell receptor beta chains listed below, sequenced in a study of blood T cell repertoires in COVID-19. Clones were sequenced by immunoSEQ multiplex PCR, and TCRdb holds only the in-frame ones, with some missing. The sample lists fewer than 250,000 clones, almost 85% occurring once. Sequenced input: peripheral blood. The source of these receptors is a man between 50 and 59 years old with acute or convalescent COVID-19.

The V and J genes are TRBV11-2 and TRBJ2-7; D perhaps matches TRBD1 (6 bases). V lost 3 bases and J 0 bases, leaving 9 bases between the germline ends. The CDR3 spans 14 residues. CDR1 is SGHAT and CDR2 is FQNNGV in the germline V gene. The chain's CDR3 is CASSLGTTSYEQYF. The CDR3 bases are TGTGCCAGCAGCTTGGGGACAACCTCCTACGAGCAGTACTTC.

The chain joins TRBV28 to TRBJ1-1; the match to TRBD1 covers 9 bases. The CDR3 consists of 17 residues. V gave up 2 bases and J gave up 1 base; unmatched junction bases: 8. In germline, CDR1 is MDHEN, CDR2 SYDVKM. The CDR3 loop reads CASSLPALDRGNTEAFF. In DNA, the CDR3 is TGTGCCAGCAGTTTACCCGCCTTGGACAGGGGGAACACTGAAGCTTTCTTT.

The chain has TRBV19 and TRBJ2-1; tentatively, D is TRBD2 (5 bases). Germline V gives CDR1 LNHDA, CDR2 SQIVND (reference sequence). The CDR3 consists of 13 residues. V lost 7 bases and J lost 8, with 15 bases in between. The DNA of the CDR3 is TGTGCCAGTACTAGTGCGGGTAGGGATGAGCAGTTCTTC. It specifies CASTSAGRDEQFF.